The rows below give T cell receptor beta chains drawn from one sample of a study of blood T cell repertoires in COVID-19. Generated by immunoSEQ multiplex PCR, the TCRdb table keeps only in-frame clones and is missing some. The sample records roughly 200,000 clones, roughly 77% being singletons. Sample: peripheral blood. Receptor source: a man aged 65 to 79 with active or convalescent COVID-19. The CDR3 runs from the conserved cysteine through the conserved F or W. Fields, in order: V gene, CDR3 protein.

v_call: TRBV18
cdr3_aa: CASSQGMNTEAFF

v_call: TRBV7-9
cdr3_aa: CASSLEGGRAIIIDEQFF

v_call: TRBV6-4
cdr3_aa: CASSIWLNTGELFF

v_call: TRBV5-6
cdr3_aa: CASSQQQAVETQYF

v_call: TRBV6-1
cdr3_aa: CASSDGQGSEQYF

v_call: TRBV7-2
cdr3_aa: CASSLLAGGSGDTQYF

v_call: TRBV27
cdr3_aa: CASSFAPGTGLPDTQYF

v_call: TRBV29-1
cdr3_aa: CSVGSPVYGYTF

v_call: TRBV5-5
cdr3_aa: CASSLGGDIYNQPQHF

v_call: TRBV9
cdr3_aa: CASSAEYGGGIYEQYF

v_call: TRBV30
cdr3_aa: CAWSAQGIGELFF

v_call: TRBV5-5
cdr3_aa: CASSLNEGLSGYTF

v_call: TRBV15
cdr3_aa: CATSREKSSGSYEQYF

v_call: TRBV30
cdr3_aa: CAWMTWQDTQYF

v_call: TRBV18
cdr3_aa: CASSPLSETRTNTIYF

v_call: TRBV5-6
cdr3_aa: CASSFEVAGAEFF

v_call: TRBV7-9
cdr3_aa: CASSSGQGRNTEAFF

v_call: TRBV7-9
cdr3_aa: CASSVGAANNSPLHF

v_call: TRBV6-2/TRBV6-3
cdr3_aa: CASSSDRVEAFF

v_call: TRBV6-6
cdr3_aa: CASSPSGLAGREQFF

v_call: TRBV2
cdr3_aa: CASSWEGEQYF

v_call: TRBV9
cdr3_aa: CASSVAYGPSGPYNEQFF

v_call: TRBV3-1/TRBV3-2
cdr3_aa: CASSQDPRQGIGSPLHF

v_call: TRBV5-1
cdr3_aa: CASSALASTDTQYF

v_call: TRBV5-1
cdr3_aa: CASSLGTAAYGYTF

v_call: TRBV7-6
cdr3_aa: CASSLQGASVNSPLHF

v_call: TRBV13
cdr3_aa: CASSTGGSYNSPLHF